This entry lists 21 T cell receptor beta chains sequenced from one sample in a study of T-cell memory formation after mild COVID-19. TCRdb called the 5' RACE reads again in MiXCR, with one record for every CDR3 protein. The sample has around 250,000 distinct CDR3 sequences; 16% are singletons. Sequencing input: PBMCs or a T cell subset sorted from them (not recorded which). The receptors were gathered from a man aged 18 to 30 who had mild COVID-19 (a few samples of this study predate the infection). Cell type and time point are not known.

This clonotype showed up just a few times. The CDR3, as DNA: TGCAGCGTTGGGCGCAGGGCGTACCAAGAGACCCAGTACTTC. Translation gives CSVGRRAYQETQYF. The genes are TRBV29-1 and TRBJ2-5, with a possible D match to TRBD1 (5 bases). The V gene's germline CDR1 is SQVTM and CDR2 ANQGSEA. Between the trimmed V and J ends, which lost 4 bases and 0 bases, there was a span of 12 bases. The CDR3 sequence is 14 residues long.

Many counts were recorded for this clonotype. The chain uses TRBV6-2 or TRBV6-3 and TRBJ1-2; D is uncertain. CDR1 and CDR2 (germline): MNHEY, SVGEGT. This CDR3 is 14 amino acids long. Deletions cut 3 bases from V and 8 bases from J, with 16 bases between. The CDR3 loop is CASSYSSEIGGYTF. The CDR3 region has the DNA TGTGCCAGCAGTTATTCCTCGGAGATCGGCGGCTACACCTTC.

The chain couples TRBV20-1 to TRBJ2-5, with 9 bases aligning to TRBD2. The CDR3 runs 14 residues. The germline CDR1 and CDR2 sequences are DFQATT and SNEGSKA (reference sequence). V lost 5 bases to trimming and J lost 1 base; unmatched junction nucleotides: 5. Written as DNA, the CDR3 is TGCAGTGCTGAGGCGGGGGGGGTCCAAGAGACCCAGTACTTC. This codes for CSAEAGGVQETQYF.

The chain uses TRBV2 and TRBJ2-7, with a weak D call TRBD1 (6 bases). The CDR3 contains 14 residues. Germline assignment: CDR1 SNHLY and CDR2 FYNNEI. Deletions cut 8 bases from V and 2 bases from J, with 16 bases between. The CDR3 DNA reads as TGTGCCAGCCGGTGGGACATAATGGCCTACGAGCAGTACTTC. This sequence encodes CASRWDIMAYEQYF.

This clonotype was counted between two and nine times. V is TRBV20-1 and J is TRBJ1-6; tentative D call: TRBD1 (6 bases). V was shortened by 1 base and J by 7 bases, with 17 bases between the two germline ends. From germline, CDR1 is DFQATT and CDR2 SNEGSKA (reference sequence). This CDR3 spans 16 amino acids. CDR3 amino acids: CSARAGGLPLNSPLHF. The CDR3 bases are TGCAGTGCTAGAGCTGGGGGGCTCCCCTTAAATTCACCCCTCCACTTT.

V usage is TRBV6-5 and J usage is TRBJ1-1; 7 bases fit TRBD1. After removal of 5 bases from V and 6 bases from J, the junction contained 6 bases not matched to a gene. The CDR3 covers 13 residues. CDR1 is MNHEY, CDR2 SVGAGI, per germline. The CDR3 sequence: CASSRDSWAEAFF. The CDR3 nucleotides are TGTGCCAGCAGTAGGGACAGCTGGGCTGAAGCTTTCTTT.

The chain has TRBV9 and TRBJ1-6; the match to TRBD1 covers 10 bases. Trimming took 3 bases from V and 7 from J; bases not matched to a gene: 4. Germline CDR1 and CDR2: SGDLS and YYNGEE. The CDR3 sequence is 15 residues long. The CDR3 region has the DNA TGTGCCAGCAGCGGACGGACAGGGGGAAATTCACCCCTCCACTTT. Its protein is CASSGRTGGNSPLHF.

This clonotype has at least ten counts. The CDR3 sequence: CASSLAKTQYF. CDR3 nucleotides: TGTGCCAGCAGTTTAGCAAAGACCCAGTACTTC. This rearrangement joins TRBV12-3 or TRBV12-4 to TRBJ2-5; D remains unclear. This CDR3 region has 11 residues. V lost 0 bases and J 6 bases, leaving 2 bases between the germline ends.

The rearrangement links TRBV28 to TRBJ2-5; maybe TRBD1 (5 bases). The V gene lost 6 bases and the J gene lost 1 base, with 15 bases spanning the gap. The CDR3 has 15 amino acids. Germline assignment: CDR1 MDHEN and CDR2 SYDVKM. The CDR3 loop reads CASRNQGKLQETQYF. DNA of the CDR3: TGTGCCAGCAGGAACCAGGGAAAGCTCCAAGAGACCCAGTACTTC.

The DNA for the CDR3 is TGTGCCAGCAGCGGACAGGGTTGGGCCGGGGAGCTGTTTTTT. Translated: CASSGQGWAGELFF. The chain uses TRBV7-9 and TRBJ2-2, with 8 nucleotides matching TRBD1. CDR1 and CDR2 from the germline V gene are SEHNR and FQNEAQ (reference sequence). The CDR3 length is 14 residues. V shed 5 bases and J 6 bases; nucleotides not matched to a gene: 5.

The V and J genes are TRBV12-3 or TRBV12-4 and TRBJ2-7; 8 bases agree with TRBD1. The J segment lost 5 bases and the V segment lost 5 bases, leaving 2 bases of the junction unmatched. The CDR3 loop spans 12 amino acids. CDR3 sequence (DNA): TGTGCCAGCAGTGTGGACAGGGACGAGCAGTACGTC. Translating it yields CASSVDRDEQYV.

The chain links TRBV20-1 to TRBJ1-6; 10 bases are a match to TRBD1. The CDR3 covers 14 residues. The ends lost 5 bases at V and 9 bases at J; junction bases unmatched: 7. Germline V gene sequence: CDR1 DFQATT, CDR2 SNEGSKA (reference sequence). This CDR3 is CSARQGQGTSPLHF. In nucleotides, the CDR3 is TGCAGTGCTCGACAGGGACAGGGGACTTCACCCCTCCACTTT.

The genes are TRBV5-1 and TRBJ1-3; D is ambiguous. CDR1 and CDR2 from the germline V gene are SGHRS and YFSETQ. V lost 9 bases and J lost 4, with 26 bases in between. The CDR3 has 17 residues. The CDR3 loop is CAIATPDTPYPGNTIYF. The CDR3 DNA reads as TGCGCCATCGCGACCCCAGACACCCCGTACCCGGGAAACACCATATATTTT.

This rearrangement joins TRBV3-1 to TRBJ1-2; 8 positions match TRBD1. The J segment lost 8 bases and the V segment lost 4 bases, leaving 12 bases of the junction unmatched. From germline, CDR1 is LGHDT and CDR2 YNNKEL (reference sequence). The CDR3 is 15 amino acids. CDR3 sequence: CASSPTGAPYRGYTF. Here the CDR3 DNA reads TGTGCCAGCAGCCCGACAGGGGCCCCATATAGGGGCTACACCTTC.

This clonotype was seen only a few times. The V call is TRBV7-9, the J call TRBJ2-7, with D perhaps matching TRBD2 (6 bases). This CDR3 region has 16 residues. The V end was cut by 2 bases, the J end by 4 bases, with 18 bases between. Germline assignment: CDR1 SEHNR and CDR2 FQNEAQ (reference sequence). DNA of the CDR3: TGTGCCAGCAGCTTAACACTGGGAGGTTCTATGTACGAGCAGTACTTC. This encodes CASSLTLGGSMYEQYF.

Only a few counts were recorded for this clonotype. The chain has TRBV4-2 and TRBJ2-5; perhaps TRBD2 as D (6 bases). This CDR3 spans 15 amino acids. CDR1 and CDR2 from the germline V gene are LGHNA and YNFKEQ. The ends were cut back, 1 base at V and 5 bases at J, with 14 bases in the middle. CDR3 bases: TGTGCCAGCAGCCAAGGAGGAGCGGGCCGGGAGACCCAGTACTTC. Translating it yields CASSQGGAGRETQYF.

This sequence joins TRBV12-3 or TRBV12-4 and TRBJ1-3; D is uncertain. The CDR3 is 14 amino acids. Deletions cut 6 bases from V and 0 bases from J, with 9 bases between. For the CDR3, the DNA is TGTGCCAGCAGACTGCGAAGCTCTGGAAACACCATATATTTT. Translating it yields CASRLRSSGNTIYF.

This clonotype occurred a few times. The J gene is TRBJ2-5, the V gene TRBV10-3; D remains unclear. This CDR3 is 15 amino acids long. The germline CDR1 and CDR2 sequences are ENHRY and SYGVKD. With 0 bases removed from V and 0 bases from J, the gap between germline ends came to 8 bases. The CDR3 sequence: CAISESITNQETQYF. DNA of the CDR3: TGTGCCATCAGTGAGTCGATAACTAACCAAGAGACCCAGTACTTC.

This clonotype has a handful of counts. The CDR3 sequence is CASSRSGRSTDTQYF. In DNA, the CDR3 is TGTGCCAGCAGCCGTTCGGGCAGGTCCACAGATACGCAGTATTTT. The chain combines TRBV11-2 with TRBJ2-3; D gene uncertain. The germline V gene has CDR1 SGHAT and CDR2 FQNNGV. The CDR3 sequence is 15 residues long. V was clipped by 5 bases and J by 2 bases, with 14 bases between them.

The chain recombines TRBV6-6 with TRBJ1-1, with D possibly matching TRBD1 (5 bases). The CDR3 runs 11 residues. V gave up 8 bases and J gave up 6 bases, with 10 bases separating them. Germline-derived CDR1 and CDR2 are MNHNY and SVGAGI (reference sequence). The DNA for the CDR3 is TGTGCCAGCCAGGGCGTGGCTGAAGCTTTCTTT. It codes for CASQGVAEAFF.

DNA for the CDR3: TGCGCCAGCACGGACCAAGAGACCCAGTACTTC. Its translation: CASTDQETQYF. The chain recombines TRBV5-1 with TRBJ2-5, with D unresolved. The germline V gene has CDR1 SGHRS and CDR2 YFSETQ. Deletions cut 6 bases from V and 0 bases from J, with 3 bases between. This CDR3 has 11 residues.